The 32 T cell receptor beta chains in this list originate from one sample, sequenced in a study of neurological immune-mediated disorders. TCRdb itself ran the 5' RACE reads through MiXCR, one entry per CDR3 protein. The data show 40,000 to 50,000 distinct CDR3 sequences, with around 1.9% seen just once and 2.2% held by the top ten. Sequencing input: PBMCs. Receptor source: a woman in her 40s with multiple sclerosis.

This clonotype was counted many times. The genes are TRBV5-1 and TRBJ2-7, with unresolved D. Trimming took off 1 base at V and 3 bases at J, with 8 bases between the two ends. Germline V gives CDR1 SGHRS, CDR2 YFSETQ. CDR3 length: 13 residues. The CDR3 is CASSLSPFYEQYF. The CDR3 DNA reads TGCGCCAGCAGCTTGAGTCCCTTCTACGAGCAGTACTTC.

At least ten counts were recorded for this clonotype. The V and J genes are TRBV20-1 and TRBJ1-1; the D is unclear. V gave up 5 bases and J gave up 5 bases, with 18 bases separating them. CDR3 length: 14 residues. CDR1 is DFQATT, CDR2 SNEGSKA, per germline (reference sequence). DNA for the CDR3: TGCAGTGCTGCCCGGACCCCCCCCGGGACTGAAGCTTTCTTT. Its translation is CSAARTPPGTEAFF.

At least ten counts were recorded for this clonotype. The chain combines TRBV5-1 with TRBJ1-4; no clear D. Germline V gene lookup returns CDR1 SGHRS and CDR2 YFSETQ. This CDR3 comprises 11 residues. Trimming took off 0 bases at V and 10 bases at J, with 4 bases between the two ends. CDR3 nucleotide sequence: TGCGCCAGCAGCTTGGCAGGAAAACTGTTTTTT. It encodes CASSLAGKLFF.

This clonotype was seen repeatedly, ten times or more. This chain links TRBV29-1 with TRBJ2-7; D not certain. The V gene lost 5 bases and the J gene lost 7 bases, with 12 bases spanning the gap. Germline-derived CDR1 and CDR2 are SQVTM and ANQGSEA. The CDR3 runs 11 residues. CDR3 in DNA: TGCAGCGTTTTGGGGTTCGGGGAGCAGTACTTC. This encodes CSVLGFGEQYF.

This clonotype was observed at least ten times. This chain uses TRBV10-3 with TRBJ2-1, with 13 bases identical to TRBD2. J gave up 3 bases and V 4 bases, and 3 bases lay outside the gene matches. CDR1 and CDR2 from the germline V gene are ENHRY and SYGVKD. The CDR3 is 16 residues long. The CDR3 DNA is TGTGCCATCAGTGCCGGGACTAGCGGGGTCTACAATGAGCAGTTCTTC. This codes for CAISAGTSGVYNEQFF.

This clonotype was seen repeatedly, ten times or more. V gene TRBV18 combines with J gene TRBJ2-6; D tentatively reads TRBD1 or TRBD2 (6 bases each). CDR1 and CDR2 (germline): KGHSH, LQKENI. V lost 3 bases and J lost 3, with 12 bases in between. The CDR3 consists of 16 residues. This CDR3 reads CASSPIGGRGANVLTF. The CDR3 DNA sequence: TGTGCCAGCTCACCCATCGGGGGCCGTGGGGCCAACGTCCTGACTTTC. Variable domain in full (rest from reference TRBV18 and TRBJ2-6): NAGVMQNPRHLVRRRGQEARLRCSPMKGHSHVYWYRQLPEEGLKFMVYLQKENIIDESGMPKERFSAEFPKEGPSILRIQQVVRGDSAAYFCASSPIGGRGANVLTFGAGSRLTVL.

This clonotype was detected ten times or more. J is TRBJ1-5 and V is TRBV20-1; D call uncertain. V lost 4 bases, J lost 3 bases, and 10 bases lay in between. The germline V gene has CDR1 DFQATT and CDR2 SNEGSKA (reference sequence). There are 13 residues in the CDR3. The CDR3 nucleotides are TGCAGTGCTAAGCACAGCTACAATCAGCCCCAGCATTTT. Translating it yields CSAKHSYNQPQHF.

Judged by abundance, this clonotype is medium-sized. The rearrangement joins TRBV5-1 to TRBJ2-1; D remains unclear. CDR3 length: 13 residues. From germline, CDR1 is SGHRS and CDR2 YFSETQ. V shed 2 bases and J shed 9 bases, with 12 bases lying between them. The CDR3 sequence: CASSLSLVGEQFF. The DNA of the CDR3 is TGCGCCAGCAGCTTAAGTTTGGTTGGTGAGCAGTTCTTC.

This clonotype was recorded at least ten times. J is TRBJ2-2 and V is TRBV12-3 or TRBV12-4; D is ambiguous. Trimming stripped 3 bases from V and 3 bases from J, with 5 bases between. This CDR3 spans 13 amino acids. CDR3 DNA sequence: TGTGCCAGCAGTTTCCAGTACACCGGGGAGCTGTTTTTT. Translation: CASSFQYTGELFF.

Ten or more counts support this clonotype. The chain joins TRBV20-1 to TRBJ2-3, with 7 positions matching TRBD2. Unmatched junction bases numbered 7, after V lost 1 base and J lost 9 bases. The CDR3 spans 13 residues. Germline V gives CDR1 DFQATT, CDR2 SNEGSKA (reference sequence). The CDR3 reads CSARGGGVDTQYF. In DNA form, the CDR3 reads TGCAGTGCTAGAGGGGGAGGGGTAGACACGCAGTATTTT.

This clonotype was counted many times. The CDR3 bases are TGTGCCAGCAGCCCAGACAGACAGGGGAACTATGGCTACACCTTC. Residues: CASSPDRQGNYGYTF. The chain links TRBV7-3 to TRBJ1-2; TRBD1 agrees at 8 bases. The trim removed 5 bases at V and 2 bases at J, leaving 7 bases unmatched. The germline gives CDR1 SGHTA, CDR2 FQGTGA. The CDR3 runs to 15 residues. Looking up the rest from reference TRBV7-3 and TRBJ1-2 gives the full variable domain: GAGVSQTPSNKVTEKGKYVELRCDPISGHTALYWYRQSLGQGPEFLIYFQGTGAADDSGLPNDRFFAVRPEGSVSTLKIQRTERGDSAVYLCASSPDRQGNYGYTFGSGTRLTVV.

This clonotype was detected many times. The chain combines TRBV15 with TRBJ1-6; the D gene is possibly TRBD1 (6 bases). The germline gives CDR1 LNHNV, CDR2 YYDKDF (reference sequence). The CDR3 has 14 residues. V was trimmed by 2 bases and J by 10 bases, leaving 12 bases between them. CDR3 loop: CATSRRGGESPLHF. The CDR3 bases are TGTGCCACCAGCAGAAGAGGGGGTGAGTCACCCCTCCACTTT.

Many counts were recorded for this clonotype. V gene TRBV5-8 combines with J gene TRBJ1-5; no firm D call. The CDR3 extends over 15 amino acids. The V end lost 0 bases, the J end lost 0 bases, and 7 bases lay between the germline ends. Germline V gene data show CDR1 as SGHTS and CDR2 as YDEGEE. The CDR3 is CASSLDFYSNQPQHF. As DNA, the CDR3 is TGTGCCAGCAGCTTGGACTTTTATAGCAATCAGCCCCAGCATTTT.

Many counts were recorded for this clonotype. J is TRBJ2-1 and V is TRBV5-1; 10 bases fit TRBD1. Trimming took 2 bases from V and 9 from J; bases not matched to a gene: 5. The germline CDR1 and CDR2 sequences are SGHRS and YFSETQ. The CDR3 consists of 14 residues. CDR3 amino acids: CASSFGTGEGEQFF. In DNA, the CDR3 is TGCGCCAGCAGCTTCGGGACAGGGGAGGGTGAGCAGTTCTTC.

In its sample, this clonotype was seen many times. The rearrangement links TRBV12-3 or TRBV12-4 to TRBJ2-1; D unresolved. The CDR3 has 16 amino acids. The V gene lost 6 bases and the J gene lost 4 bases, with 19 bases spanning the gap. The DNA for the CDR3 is TGTGCCAGCAGCCTTTATATCTCCGGGCCATACAATGAGCAGTTCTTC. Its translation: CASSLYISGPYNEQFF.

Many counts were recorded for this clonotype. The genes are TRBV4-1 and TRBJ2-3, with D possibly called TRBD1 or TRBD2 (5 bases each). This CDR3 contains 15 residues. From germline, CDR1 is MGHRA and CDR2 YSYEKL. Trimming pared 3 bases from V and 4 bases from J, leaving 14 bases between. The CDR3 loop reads CASSHWGSGPDTQYF. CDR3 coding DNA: TGCGCCAGCAGCCACTGGGGGTCGGGCCCAGATACGCAGTATTTT.

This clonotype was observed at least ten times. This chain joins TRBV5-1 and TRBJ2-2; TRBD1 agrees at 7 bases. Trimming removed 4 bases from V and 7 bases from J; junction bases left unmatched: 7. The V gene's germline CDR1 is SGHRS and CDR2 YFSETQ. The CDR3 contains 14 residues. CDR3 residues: CASSRQGVNGELFF. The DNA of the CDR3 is TGCGCCAGCAGCCGACAGGGCGTCAACGGGGAGCTGTTTTTT.

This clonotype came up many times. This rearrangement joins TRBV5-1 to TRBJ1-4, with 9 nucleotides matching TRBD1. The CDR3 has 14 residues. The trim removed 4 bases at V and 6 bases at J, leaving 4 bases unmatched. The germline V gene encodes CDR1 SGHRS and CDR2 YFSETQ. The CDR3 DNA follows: TGCGCCAGCAGCGGGGACAGGGCGGATGAAAAACTGTTTTTT. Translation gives CASSGDRADEKLFF.

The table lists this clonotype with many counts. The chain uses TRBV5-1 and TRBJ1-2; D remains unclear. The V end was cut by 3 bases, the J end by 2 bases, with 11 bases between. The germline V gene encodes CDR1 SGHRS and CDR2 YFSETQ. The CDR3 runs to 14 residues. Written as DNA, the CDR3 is TGCGCCAGCAGCTCAAATACAGTCAACTATGGCTACACCTTC. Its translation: CASSSNTVNYGYTF.

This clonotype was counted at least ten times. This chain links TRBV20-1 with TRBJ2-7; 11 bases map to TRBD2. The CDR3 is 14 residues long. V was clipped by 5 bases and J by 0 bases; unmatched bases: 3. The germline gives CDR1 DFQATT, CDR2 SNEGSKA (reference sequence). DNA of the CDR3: TGCAGTGCTCTAGCGGGGGGCGGCTCCTACGAGCAGTACTTC. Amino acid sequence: CSALAGGGSYEQYF.

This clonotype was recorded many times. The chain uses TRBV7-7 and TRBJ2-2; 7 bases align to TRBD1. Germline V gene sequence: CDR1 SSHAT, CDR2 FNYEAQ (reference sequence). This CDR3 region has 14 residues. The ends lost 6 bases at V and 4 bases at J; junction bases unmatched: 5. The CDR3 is CASSRNRGTGELFF. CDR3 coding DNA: TGTGCCAGCAGTAGGAACAGGGGCACCGGGGAGCTGTTTTTT.

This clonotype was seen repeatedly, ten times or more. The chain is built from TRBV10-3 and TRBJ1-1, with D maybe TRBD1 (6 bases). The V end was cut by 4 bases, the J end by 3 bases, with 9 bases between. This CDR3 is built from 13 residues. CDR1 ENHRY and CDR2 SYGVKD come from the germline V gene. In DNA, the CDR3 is TGTGCCATCAGTGCCAACAGGGACACTGAAGCTTTCTTT. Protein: CAISANRDTEAFF.

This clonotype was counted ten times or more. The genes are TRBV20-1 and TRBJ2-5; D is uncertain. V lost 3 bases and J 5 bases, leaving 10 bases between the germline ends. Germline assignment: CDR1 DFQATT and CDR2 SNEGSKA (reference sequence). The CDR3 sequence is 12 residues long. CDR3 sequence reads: CSASTAMETQYF. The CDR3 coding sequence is TGCAGTGCTAGTACGGCTATGGAGACCCAGTACTTC.

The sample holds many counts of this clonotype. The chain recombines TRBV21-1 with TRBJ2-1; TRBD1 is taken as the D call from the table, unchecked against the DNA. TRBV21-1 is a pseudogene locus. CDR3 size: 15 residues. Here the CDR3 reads CASSARGRSYNEQFF. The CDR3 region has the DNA TGTGCCAGCAGCGCCCGGGGACGCTCCTACAATGAGCAGTTCTTC.

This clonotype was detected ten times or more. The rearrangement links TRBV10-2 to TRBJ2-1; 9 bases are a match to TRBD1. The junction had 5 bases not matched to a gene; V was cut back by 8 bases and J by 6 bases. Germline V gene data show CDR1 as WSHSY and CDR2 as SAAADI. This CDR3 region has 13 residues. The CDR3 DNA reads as TGCGCCAGCGGGACAGGGTTTAGCAATGAGCAGTTCTTC. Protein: CASGTGFSNEQFF.

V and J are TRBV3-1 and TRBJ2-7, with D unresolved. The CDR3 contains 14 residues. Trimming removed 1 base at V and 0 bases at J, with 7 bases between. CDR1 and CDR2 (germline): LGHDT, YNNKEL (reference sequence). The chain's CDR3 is CASSQGPASYEQYF. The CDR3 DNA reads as TGTGCCAGCAGCCAAGGGCCAGCCTCCTACGAGCAGTACTTC.

For the CDR3, the DNA is TGCAGCGTTGTGGGGGGAGTACGAGAGACCCAGTACTTC. Its protein is CSVVGGVRETQYF. V and J are TRBV29-1 and TRBJ2-5; a weak D match, TRBD2 (6 bases). Trimming took off 4 bases at V and 4 bases at J, with 13 bases between the two ends. From germline, CDR1 is SQVTM and CDR2 ANQGSEA. The CDR3 is 13 amino acids.

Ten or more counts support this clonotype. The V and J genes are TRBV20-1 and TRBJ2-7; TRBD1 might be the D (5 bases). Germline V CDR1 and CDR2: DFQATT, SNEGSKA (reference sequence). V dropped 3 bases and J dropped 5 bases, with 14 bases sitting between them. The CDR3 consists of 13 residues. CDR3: CSASLTALDEQYF. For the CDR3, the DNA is TGCAGTGCTAGTTTGACAGCCCTGGACGAGCAGTACTTC.

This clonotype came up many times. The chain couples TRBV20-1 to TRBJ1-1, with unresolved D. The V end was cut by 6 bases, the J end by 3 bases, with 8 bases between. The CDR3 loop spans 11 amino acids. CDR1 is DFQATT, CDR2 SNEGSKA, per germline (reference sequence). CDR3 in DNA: TGCAGTGCAATACCGTACACTGAAGCTTTCTTT. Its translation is CSAIPYTEAFF.

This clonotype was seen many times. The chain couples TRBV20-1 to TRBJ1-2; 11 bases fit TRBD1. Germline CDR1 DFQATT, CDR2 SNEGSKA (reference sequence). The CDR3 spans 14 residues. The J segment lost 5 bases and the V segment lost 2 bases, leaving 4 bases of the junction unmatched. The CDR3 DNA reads TGCAGTGCTAGACCGGGACAGGGGGGGTATGGCTACACCTTC. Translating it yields CSARPGQGGYGYTF.

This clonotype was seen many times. The CDR3 nucleotides are TGCGCCAGCAGCTTGGACCCTTTCTACGAGCAGTACTTC. It specifies CASSLDPFYEQYF. The V and J genes are TRBV5-1 and TRBJ2-7; D unclear. V was cut by 0 bases and J by 3 bases, with 7 bases left in between. Germline V gives CDR1 SGHRS, CDR2 YFSETQ. CDR3 length: 13 residues. Variable domain in full (rest from reference TRBV5-1 and TRBJ2-7): KAGVTQTPRYLIKTRGQQVTLSCSPISGHRSVSWYQQTPGQGLQFLFEYFSETQRNKGNFPGRFSGRQFSNSRSEMNVSTLELGDSALYLCASSLDPFYEQYFGPGTRLTVT.

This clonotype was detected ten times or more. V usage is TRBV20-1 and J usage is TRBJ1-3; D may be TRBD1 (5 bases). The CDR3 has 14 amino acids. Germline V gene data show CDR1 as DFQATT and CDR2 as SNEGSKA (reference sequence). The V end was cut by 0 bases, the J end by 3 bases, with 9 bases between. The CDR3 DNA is TGCAGTGCTAGAGATCGTGGGGGTGGAAACACCATATATTTT. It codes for CSARDRGGGNTIYF.